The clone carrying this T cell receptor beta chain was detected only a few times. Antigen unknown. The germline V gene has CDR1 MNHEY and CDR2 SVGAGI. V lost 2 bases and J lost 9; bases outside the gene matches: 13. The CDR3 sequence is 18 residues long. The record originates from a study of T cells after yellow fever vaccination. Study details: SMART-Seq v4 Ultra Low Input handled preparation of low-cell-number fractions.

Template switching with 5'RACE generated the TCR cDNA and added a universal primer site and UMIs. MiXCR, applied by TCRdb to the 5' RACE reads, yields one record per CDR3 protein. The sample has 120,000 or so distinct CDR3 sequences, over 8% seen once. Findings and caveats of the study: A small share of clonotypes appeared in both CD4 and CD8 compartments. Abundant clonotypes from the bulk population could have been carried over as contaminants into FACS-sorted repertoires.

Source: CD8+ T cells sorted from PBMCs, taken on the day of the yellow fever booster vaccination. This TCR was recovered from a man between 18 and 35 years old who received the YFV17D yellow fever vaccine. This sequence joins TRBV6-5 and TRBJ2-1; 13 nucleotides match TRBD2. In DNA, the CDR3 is TGTGCCAGCAGTTACCTAAGACCGGGACTAGCGGGGATCGGTGAGCAGTTCTTC. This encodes CASSYLRPGLAGIGEQFF.